This is a list of T cell receptor beta chains from one sample in a study of identifying expanded T cells in peripheral blood. Measured with immunoSEQ multiplex PCR; TCRdb has only the in-frame clones, and not every one. The sample lists more than 95,000 clones; 75% to 90% were seen once. Sequenced input: blood. Receptors were obtained from a person aged 18-70 years in good health. CDR3s include the opening cysteine and the closing phenylalanine or tryptophan. Each record gives: J gene, V gene, D gene, clone size, CDR3 DNA, CDR3 protein. The D gene is left open where the match is weak. Size values are once, few and many counts, or a class for expanded clones, and some rows have none.

j_call: TRBJ2-6; v_call: TRBV11-2; d_call: NA; clone_size: NA; cdr3_nt: TGTGCCAGCAGCTTAGTGATGGGACCTGGGGCCAACGTCCTGACTTTC; cdr3_aa: CASSLVMGPGANVLTF
j_call: TRBJ1-2; v_call: TRBV29-1; d_call: NA; clone_size: few; cdr3_nt: TGCAGCGTGGGGACGGTGTATGGCTACACCTTC; cdr3_aa: CSVGTVYGYTF
j_call: TRBJ2-2; v_call: TRBV5-1; d_call: TRBD1; clone_size: NA; cdr3_nt: TGCGCCAGCAGCACCGTTGGACAGGGCTTTGGCGGGGAGCTGTTTTTT; cdr3_aa: CASSTVGQGFGGELFF
j_call: TRBJ1-1; v_call: TRBV7-9; d_call: NA; clone_size: few; cdr3_nt: TGTGCCAGCAGCTTAGGCGGGGGGTGGGGCACTGAAGCTTTCTTT; cdr3_aa: CASSLGGGWGTEAFF
j_call: TRBJ2-5; v_call: TRBV25-1; d_call: TRBD1; clone_size: NA; cdr3_nt: TGTGCCAGCAGTGAATGGGGGACAGGGGCTAGGGAGACCCAGTACTTC; cdr3_aa: CASSEWGTGARETQYF
j_call: TRBJ1-2; v_call: TRBV30; d_call: TRBD1; clone_size: NA; cdr3_nt: TGTGCCTGGAGTGTTGGGAGGGGGCGAGGCTACACCTTC; cdr3_aa: CAWSVGRGRGYTF
j_call: TRBJ2-3; v_call: TRBV5-6; d_call: TRBD1; clone_size: NA; cdr3_nt: TGTGCCAGCAGCTTGGTCGTGGGGACAGGGGGGACAGATACGCAGTATTTT; cdr3_aa: CASSLVVGTGGTDTQYF
j_call: TRBJ2-5; v_call: TRBV10-3; d_call: NA; clone_size: NA; cdr3_nt: TGTGCCATCGCCGGAGGGGGGGGCGGGCGAGAGACCCAGTACTTC; cdr3_aa: CAIAGGGGGRETQYF
j_call: TRBJ1-1; v_call: TRBV6-6; d_call: TRBD1; clone_size: NA; cdr3_nt: TGTGCCAGCCGGACAGGGAACACTGAAGCTTTCTTT; cdr3_aa: CASRTGNTEAFF
j_call: TRBJ2-2; v_call: TRBV6-5; d_call: NA; clone_size: NA; cdr3_nt: TGTGCCAGCAGCTTACTTAGGTACACCGGGGAGCTGTTTTTT; cdr3_aa: CASSLLRYTGELFF
j_call: TRBJ2-5; v_call: TRBV5-4; d_call: NA; clone_size: once; cdr3_nt: TGTGCCAGCAGCGGGGACTCGGAGACCCAGTACTTC; cdr3_aa: CASSGDSETQYF
j_call: TRBJ1-1; v_call: TRBV10-3; d_call: NA; clone_size: NA; cdr3_nt: TGTGCCATCAGTGAGCAGAACACTGAAGCTTTCTTT; cdr3_aa: CAISEQNTEAFF
j_call: TRBJ2-1; v_call: TRBV27; d_call: NA; clone_size: NA; cdr3_nt: TGTGCCAGCAGGATCGGGGCAGCCTTGGGGGAGCAGTTCTTC; cdr3_aa: CASRIGAALGEQFF
j_call: TRBJ1-4; v_call: TRBV13; d_call: TRBD1; clone_size: NA; cdr3_nt: TGTGCCAGCAGCTATCGATCCGGGACAGGGAACGAAAAACTGTTTTTT; cdr3_aa: CASSYRSGTGNEKLFF
j_call: TRBJ2-1; v_call: TRBV6-5; d_call: NA; clone_size: NA; cdr3_nt: TGTGCCAGCACCATGGGATTGAATGAGCAGTTCTTC; cdr3_aa: CASTMGLNEQFF
j_call: TRBJ2-5; v_call: TRBV15; d_call: NA; clone_size: NA; cdr3_nt: TGTGCCACCAGCAGAGATCGTCAGGAGACCCAGTACTTC; cdr3_aa: CATSRDRQETQYF
j_call: TRBJ1-2; v_call: TRBV10-3; d_call: NA; clone_size: few; cdr3_nt: TGTGCCATCAGTGAGTCGGGCAGGATAAGGGTCTATGGCTACACCTTC; cdr3_aa: CAISESGRIRVYGYTF
j_call: TRBJ2-6; v_call: TRBV5-1; d_call: NA; clone_size: NA; cdr3_nt: TGCGCCAGCACCTCCTCCCCAAGTTCTGGGGCCAACGTCCTGACTTTC; cdr3_aa: CASTSSPSSGANVLTF
j_call: TRBJ2-4; v_call: TRBV4-1; d_call: TRBD1; clone_size: once; cdr3_nt: TGCGCCAGCAGCCCGGGACAGTTGCGGAGGAACTTAGGAAACATTCAGTACTTC; cdr3_aa: CASSPGQLRRNLGNIQYF
j_call: TRBJ1-4; v_call: TRBV7-9; d_call: NA; clone_size: NA; cdr3_nt: TGTGCCAGCAGCCCGACACACTATGCAACTAATGAAAAACTGTTTTTT; cdr3_aa: CASSPTHYATNEKLFF
j_call: TRBJ1-1; v_call: TRBV27; d_call: NA; clone_size: NA; cdr3_nt: TGTGCCAGCAGTCCCGGGAGTATTCCGATGAACACTGAAGCTTTCTTT; cdr3_aa: CASSPGSIPMNTEAFF
j_call: TRBJ2-5; v_call: TRBV30; d_call: NA; clone_size: NA; cdr3_nt: TGTGCCTGGAGCGTTCCTTCCAAGACTGGCCGAGGGGAGACCCAGTACTTC; cdr3_aa: CAWSVPSKTGRGETQYF
j_call: TRBJ1-6; v_call: TRBV19; d_call: NA; clone_size: few; cdr3_nt: TGTGCCAGTAGTATTCCGTTAGGCGGAAGCGATTCACCCCTCCACTTT; cdr3_aa: CASSIPLGGSDSPLHF
j_call: TRBJ2-6; v_call: TRBV18; d_call: TRBD1; clone_size: NA; cdr3_nt: TGTGCCAGCTCACCTCCTGCGGGACAGGGAATCTCTGGGGCCAACGTCCTGACTTTC; cdr3_aa: CASSPPAGQGISGANVLTF
j_call: TRBJ1-5; v_call: TRBV19; d_call: TRBD1; clone_size: NA; cdr3_nt: TGTGCCAGTAGTCGAGGGGGCAAGAGCAATCAGCCCCAGCATTTT; cdr3_aa: CASSRGGKSNQPQHF
j_call: TRBJ1-3; v_call: TRBV18; d_call: NA; clone_size: NA; cdr3_nt: TGTGCCAGCTCACCGGATACACTATCTGGAAACACCATATATTTT; cdr3_aa: CASSPDTLSGNTIYF
j_call: TRBJ2-2; v_call: TRBV13; d_call: TRBD1; clone_size: NA; cdr3_nt: TGTGCCAGCAGCTTAGCCCGGGACAGCGTGAACACCGGGGAGCTGTTTTTT; cdr3_aa: CASSLARDSVNTGELFF
j_call: TRBJ1-1; v_call: TRBV6-6; d_call: NA; clone_size: NA; cdr3_nt: TGTGCCAGCAGTCGCGCCAGGGAGGGGAACACTGAAGCTTTCTTT; cdr3_aa: CASSRAREGNTEAFF
j_call: TRBJ2-3; v_call: TRBV19; d_call: TRBD1; clone_size: NA; cdr3_nt: TGTGCCAGTAGCACTGACAGGGCAGATACGCAGTATTTT; cdr3_aa: CASSTDRADTQYF
j_call: TRBJ2-5; v_call: TRBV7-9; d_call: TRBD2; clone_size: few; cdr3_nt: TGTGCCAGCAGCTTAGGACTCGGGGGGAAAGAGACCCAGTACTTC; cdr3_aa: CASSLGLGGKETQYF
j_call: TRBJ1-2; v_call: TRBV6-1; d_call: TRBD1; clone_size: NA; cdr3_nt: TGTGCCAGCAGTGCCATCGGACAGGGAGGACCCTATGGCTACACCTTC; cdr3_aa: CASSAIGQGGPYGYTF
j_call: TRBJ1-2; v_call: TRBV10-3; d_call: NA; clone_size: NA; cdr3_nt: TGTGCCATCATGGTCTCGGGGGGCTACACCTTC; cdr3_aa: CAIMVSGGYTF
j_call: TRBJ2-7; v_call: TRBV25-1; d_call: TRBD1; clone_size: NA; cdr3_nt: TGTGCCAGCAGTGCAACAGGGGACTACGAGCAGTACTTC; cdr3_aa: CASSATGDYEQYF
j_call: TRBJ2-7; v_call: TRBV4-3; d_call: TRBD1; clone_size: NA; cdr3_nt: TGCGCCAGCAGCCAAGATGTGGACAGGGGGGGCTACGAGCAGTACTTC; cdr3_aa: CASSQDVDRGGYEQYF
j_call: TRBJ2-6; v_call: TRBV9; d_call: NA; clone_size: NA; cdr3_nt: TGTGCCAGCAGCGCAGGGGACTCTGGGGCCAACGTCCTGACTTTC; cdr3_aa: CASSAGDSGANVLTF
j_call: TRBJ1-4; v_call: TRBV5-4; d_call: NA; clone_size: once; cdr3_nt: TGTGCCAGCAGCTCAGAGTACGGGAGTAATGAAAAACTGTTTTTT; cdr3_aa: CASSSEYGSNEKLFF
j_call: TRBJ1-4; v_call: TRBV7-9; d_call: TRBD1; clone_size: NA; cdr3_nt: TGTGCCAGCAGCTTAAGCTCCGGGACAGGATTTGAAAAACTGTTTTTT; cdr3_aa: CASSLSSGTGFEKLFF
j_call: TRBJ2-3; v_call: TRBV7-2; d_call: NA; clone_size: NA; cdr3_nt: TGTGCCAGCAGCTTCCGTGTCTTCCCCCAATTAGGGGGCACAGATACGCAGTATTTT; cdr3_aa: CASSFRVFPQLGGTDTQYF
j_call: TRBJ2-7; v_call: TRBV7-8; d_call: NA; clone_size: once; cdr3_nt: TGTGCCAGCAGCTCCTGGACAGTATCGAGTTCCTACGAGCAGTACTTC; cdr3_aa: CASSSWTVSSSYEQYF
j_call: TRBJ1-5; v_call: TRBV2; d_call: NA; clone_size: NA; cdr3_nt: TGTGCCAGCAGTGCGGGACGGACCGCCAATCAGCCCCAGCATTTT; cdr3_aa: CASSAGRTANQPQHF
j_call: TRBJ1-1; v_call: TRBV7-2; d_call: TRBD1; clone_size: NA; cdr3_nt: TGTGCCAGCAGCTTGCGGACAGGGCGCAACATGAACACTGAAGCTTTCTTT; cdr3_aa: CASSLRTGRNMNTEAFF
j_call: TRBJ1-5; v_call: TRBV5-6; d_call: NA; clone_size: NA; cdr3_nt: TGTGCCAGCAGCTTGGGGGGAACCTACAATCAGCCCCAGCATTTT; cdr3_aa: CASSLGGTYNQPQHF
j_call: TRBJ2-2; v_call: TRBV18; d_call: NA; clone_size: NA; cdr3_nt: TGTGCCAGCTCACCAGCTGGGGTAGGAACCGGGGAGCTGTTTTTT; cdr3_aa: CASSPAGVGTGELFF
j_call: TRBJ1-5; v_call: TRBV7-2; d_call: NA; clone_size: NA; cdr3_nt: TGTGCCAGCTCACTGAGCAATCAGCCCCAGCATTTT; cdr3_aa: CASSLSNQPQHF
j_call: TRBJ2-7; v_call: TRBV20-1; d_call: NA; clone_size: NA; cdr3_nt: TGCAGGACTAGGGGGGGCTACGAGCAGTACTTC; cdr3_aa: CRTRGGYEQYF
j_call: TRBJ1-2; v_call: TRBV6-6; d_call: TRBD1; clone_size: NA; cdr3_nt: TGTGCCAGCAGTTACGAGACAGGGGCTGGCTACACCTTC; cdr3_aa: CASSYETGAGYTF